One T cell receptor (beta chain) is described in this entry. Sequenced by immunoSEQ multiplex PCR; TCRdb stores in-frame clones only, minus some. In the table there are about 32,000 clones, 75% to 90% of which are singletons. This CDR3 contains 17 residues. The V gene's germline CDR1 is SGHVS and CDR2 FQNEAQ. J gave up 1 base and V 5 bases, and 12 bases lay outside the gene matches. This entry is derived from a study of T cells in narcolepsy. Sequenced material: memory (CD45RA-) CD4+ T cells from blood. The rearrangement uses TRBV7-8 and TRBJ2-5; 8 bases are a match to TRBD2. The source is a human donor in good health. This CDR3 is CASSPRGAGGLQETQYF. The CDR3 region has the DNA TGTGCCAGCAGCCCCCGCGGGGCGGGGGGCCTCCAAGAGACCCAGTACTTC.